A selection of T cell receptor beta chains follows, all from one sample in a study of T cells in Graves' hyperthyroidism and ophthalmopathy. MiXCR, applied by TCRdb to the multiplex PCR reads, yields one record per CDR3 protein. The sample yields about 600,000 distinct CDR3 sequences, 11% to 15% seen once. Sequencing used blood. Receptor source: a woman under 30 with Graves' ophthalmopathy. CDR3s include the opening cysteine and the closing phenylalanine or tryptophan. Fields, in order: CDR3 protein, CDR3 DNA, V gene, D gene, J gene, clone size. D genes are given only for firm matches. Only part of the rows carry a size: once, few, many, or a class if the clone is expanded.

CDR3: CASSLFRTGKFYEQYF
DNA: TGTGCCAGCAGTTTATTCAGGACAGGGAAGTTCTACGAGCAGTACTTC
V: TRBV28
D: TRBD1
J: TRBJ2-7
size: many

CDR3: CATIPGSEDEQFF
DNA: TGTGCCACCATACCGGGCAGTGAGGATGAGCAGTTCTTC
V: TRBV25-1
D: -
J: TRBJ2-1
size: -

CDR3: CASSLGGAGMNTEAFF
DNA: TGTGCCAGCAGCTTAGGCGGGGCGGGGATGAACACTGAAGCTTTCTTT
V: TRBV7-2
D: -
J: TRBJ1-1
size: many

CDR3: CATSGRTLDSDTQYF
DNA: TGTGCCACCAGTGGTCGTACACTTGATTCAGATACGCAGTATTTT
V: TRBV24-1
D: -
J: TRBJ2-3
size: -

CDR3: CASSLQGELYGYTF
DNA: TGTGCCAGCAGCCTACAGGGGGAACTCTATGGCTACACCTTC
V: TRBV27
D: TRBD1
J: TRBJ1-2
size: many

CDR3: CASSSHLGLAAYEQYF
DNA: TGTGCCAGCAGCTCTCATCTCGGACTAGCCGCCTACGAGCAGTACTTC
V: TRBV7-9
D: TRBD2
J: TRBJ2-7
size: many

CDR3: CAWSGAPLGEAFF
DNA: TGTGCCTGGAGTGGGGCCCCCCTGGGCGAAGCTTTCTTT
V: TRBV30
D: -
J: TRBJ1-1
size: many

CDR3: CSVEGVGLLVGSYNEQFF
DNA: TGCAGCGTTGAAGGCGTCGGGCTGCTGGTAGGCTCCTACAATGAGCAGTTCTTC
V: TRBV29-1
D: -
J: TRBJ2-1
size: few

CDR3: CASSTAYGRNQPQHF
DNA: TGTGCCAGCAGCACAGCTTACGGGCGCAATCAGCCCCAGCATTTT
V: TRBV7-2
D: -
J: TRBJ1-5
size: many

CDR3: CAISDLSGRNTEAFF
DNA: TGTGCCATCAGTGACCTGTCGGGGCGGAACACTGAAGCTTTCTTT
V: TRBV10-3
D: -
J: TRBJ1-1
size: many

CDR3: CASIASGRINEQFF
DNA: TGTGCCAGCATAGCCAGCGGGAGAATCAATGAGCAGTTCTTC
V: TRBV12-3/TRBV12-4
D: TRBD2
J: TRBJ2-1
size: many

CDR3: CASSGRVLSTDTQYF
DNA: TGTGCCAGCAGTGGGAGAGTCCTTAGCACAGATACGCAGTATTTT
V: TRBV2
D: -
J: TRBJ2-3
size: -

CDR3: CASSQKQGGEQYF
DNA: TGTGCCAGCAGCCAGAAACAGGGGGGCGAGCAGTACTTC
V: TRBV7-2
D: TRBD1
J: TRBJ2-7
size: -

CDR3: CASSQGQGNSPLHF
DNA: TGTGCCAGCAGTCAAGGACAGGGAAATTCACCCCTCCACTTT
V: TRBV12-3/TRBV12-4
D: TRBD1
J: TRBJ1-6
size: -

CDR3: CASSLGGPGNTEAFF
DNA: TGTGCCAGCAGTTTAGGGGGGCCGGGGAACACTGAAGCTTTCTTT
V: TRBV12-3/TRBV12-4
D: -
J: TRBJ1-1
size: many

CDR3: CASSTDSLNYGYTF
DNA: TGTGCCAGCAGTACGGACAGTTTGAACTATGGCTACACCTTC
V: TRBV12-3/TRBV12-4
D: -
J: TRBJ1-2
size: -

CDR3: CASSMTPVNEKLFF
DNA: TGTGCCAGCAGCATGACGCCCGTTAATGAAAAACTGTTTTTT
V: TRBV6-1
D: -
J: TRBJ1-4
size: -

CDR3: CASSLLRDYEQYF
DNA: TGTGCCAGCAGCTTACTTCGGGACTACGAGCAGTACTTC
V: TRBV7-2
D: -
J: TRBJ2-7
size: -

CDR3: CASSLELFLSSYNEQFF
DNA: TGTGCCAGCAGCTTAGAACTTTTCTTGAGCTCCTACAATGAGCAGTTCTTC
V: TRBV7-9
D: -
J: TRBJ2-1
size: -

CDR3: CASSLEGSEDNEQFF
DNA: TGTGCCAGCAGCTTAGAAGGGTCTGAAGACAATGAGCAGTTCTTC
V: TRBV11-2
D: -
J: TRBJ2-1
size: many

CDR3: CASSLPPGQGLETQYF
DNA: TGTGCCAGCAGCTTGCCACCGGGACAGGGGCTGGAGACCCAGTACTTC
V: TRBV5-8
D: TRBD1
J: TRBJ2-5
size: many

CDR3: CASSKDSSSYEQYF
DNA: TGTGCCAGCAGTAAGGACTCGAGCTCCTACGAGCAGTACTTC
V: TRBV2
D: -
J: TRBJ2-7
size: once